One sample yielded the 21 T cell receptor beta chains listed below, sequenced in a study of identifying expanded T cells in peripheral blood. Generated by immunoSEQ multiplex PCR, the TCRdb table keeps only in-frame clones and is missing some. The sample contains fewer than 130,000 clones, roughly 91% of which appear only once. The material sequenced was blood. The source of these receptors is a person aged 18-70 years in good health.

The CDR3 bases are TGTGCCAGCAGCTTATTTCGCGGGGAGCTGTTTTTT. Translated: CASSLFRGELFF. This chain joins TRBV7-9 and TRBJ2-2; the D is unclear. There are 12 residues in the CDR3. With 2 bases removed from V and 7 bases from J, the gap between germline ends came to 5 bases. The germline V gene encodes CDR1 SEHNR and CDR2 FQNEAQ (reference sequence).

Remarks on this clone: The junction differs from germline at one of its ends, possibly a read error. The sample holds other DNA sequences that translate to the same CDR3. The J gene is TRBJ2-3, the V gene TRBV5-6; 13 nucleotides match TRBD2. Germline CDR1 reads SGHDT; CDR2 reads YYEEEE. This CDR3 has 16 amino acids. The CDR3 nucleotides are TGTGCCAGCAGCTTTAGGACTAGCGGGGGTACAGATACACAGTATTTT. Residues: CASSFRTSGGTDTQYF. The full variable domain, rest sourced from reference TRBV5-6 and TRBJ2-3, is DAGVTQSPTHLIKTRGQQVTLRCSPKSGHDTVSWYQQALGQGPQFIFQYYEEEERQRGNFPDRFSGHQFPNYSSELNVNALLLGDSALYLCASSFRTSGGTDTQYFGPGTRLTVL.

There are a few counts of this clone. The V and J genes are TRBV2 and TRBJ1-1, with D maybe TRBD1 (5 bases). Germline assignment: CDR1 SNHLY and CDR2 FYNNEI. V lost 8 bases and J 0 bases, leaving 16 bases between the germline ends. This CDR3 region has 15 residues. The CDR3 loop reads CASDPAGYLNTEAFF. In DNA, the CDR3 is TGTGCCAGCGACCCAGCAGGGTACTTGAACACTGAAGCTTTCTTT.

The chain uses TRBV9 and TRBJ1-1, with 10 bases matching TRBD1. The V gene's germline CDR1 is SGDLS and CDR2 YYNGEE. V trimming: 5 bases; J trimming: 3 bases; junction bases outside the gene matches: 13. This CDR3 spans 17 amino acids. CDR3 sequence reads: CASSGGDRGPADTEAFF. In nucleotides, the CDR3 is TGTGCCAGCAGTGGGGGGGACAGGGGTCCAGCGGACACTGAAGCTTTCTTT.

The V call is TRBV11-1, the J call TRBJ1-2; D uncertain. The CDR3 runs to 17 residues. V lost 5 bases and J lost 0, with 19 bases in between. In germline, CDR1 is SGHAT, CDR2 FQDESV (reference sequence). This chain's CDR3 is CASSRHQWRLANYGYTF. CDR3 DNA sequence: TGTGCCAGCAGCCGTCATCAGTGGCGGCTAGCTAACTATGGCTACACCTTC.

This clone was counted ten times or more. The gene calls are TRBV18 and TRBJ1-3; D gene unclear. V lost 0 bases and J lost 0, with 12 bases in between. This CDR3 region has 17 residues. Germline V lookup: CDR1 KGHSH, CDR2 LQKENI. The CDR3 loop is CASSPPLWQSSGNTIYF. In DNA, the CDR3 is TGTGCCAGCTCACCACCGCTCTGGCAGTCCTCTGGAAACACCATATATTTT.

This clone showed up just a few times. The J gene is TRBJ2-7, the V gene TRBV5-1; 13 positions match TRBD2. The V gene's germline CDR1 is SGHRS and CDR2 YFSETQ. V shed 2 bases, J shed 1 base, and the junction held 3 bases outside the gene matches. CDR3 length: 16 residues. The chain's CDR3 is CASSLGTSGVSYEQYF. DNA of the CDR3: TGCGCCAGCAGCTTAGGGACTAGCGGGGTATCCTACGAGCAGTACTTC.

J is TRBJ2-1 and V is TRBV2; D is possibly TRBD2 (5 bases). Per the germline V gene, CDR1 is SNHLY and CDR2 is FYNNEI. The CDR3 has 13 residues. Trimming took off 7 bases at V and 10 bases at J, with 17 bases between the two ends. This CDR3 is CASTRTPRSEQFF. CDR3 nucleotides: TGTGCCAGCACCCGGACTCCTCGTTCGGAGCAGTTCTTC. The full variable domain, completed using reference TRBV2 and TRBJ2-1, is EPEVTQTPSHQVTQMGQEVILRCVPISNHLYFYWYRQILGQKVEFLVSFYNNEISEKSEIFDDQFSVERPDGSNFTLKIRSTKLEDSAMYFCASTRTPRSEQFFGPGTRLTVL.

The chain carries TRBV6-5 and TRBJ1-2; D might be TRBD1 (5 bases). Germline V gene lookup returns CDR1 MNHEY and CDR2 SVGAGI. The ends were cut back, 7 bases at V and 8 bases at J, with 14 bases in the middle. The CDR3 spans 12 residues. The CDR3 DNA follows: TGTGCCAGCACCAAAGGGGACGGCGGCTACACCTTC. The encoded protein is CASTKGDGGYTF.

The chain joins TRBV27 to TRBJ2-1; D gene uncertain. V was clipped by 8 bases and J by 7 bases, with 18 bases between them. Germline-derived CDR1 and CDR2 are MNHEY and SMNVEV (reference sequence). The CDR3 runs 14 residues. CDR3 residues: CASSFYQSGNEQFF. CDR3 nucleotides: TGTGCCAGCTCGTTCTATCAGTCGGGTAATGAGCAGTTCTTC.

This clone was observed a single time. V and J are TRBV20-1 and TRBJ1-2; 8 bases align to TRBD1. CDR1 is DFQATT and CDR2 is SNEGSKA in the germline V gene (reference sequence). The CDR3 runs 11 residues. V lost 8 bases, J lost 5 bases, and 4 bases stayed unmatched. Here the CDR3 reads CSNQGAYGYTF. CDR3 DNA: TGCAGTAATCAGGGGGCGTATGGCTACACCTTC.

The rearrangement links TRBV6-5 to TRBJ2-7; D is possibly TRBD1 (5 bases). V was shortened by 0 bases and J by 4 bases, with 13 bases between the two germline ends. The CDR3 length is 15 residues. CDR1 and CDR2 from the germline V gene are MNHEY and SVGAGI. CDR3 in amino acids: CASSYSRGGGYEQYF. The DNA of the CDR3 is TGTGCCAGCAGTTACTCTAGGGGCGGTGGATACGAGCAGTACTTC.

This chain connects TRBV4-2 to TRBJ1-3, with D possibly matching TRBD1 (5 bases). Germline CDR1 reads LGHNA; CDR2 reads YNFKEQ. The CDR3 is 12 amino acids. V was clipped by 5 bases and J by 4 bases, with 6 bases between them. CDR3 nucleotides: TGTGCCAGCAGCAACAGGGGAAACACCATATATTTT. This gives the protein CASSNRGNTIYF.

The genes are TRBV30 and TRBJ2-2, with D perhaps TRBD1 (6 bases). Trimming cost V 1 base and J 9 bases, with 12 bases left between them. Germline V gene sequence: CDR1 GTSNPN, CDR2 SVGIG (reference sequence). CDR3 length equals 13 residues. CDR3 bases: TGTGCCTGGAGTGACAGGGTTTTGAGGGAGCTGTTTTTT. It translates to CAWSDRVLRELFF.

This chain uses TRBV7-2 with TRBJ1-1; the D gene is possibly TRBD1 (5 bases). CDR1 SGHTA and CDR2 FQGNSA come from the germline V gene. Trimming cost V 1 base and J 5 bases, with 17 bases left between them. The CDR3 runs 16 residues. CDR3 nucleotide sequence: TGTGCCAGCAGCTTAGGGGGCCCAGGACGGAGAACTGAAGCTTTCTTT. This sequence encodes CASSLGGPGRRTEAFF. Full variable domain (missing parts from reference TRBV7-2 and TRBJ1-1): GAGVSQSPSNKVTEKGKDVELRCDPISGHTALYWYRQSLGQGLEFLIYFQGNSAPDKSGLPSDRFSAERTGGSVSTLTIQRTQQEDSAVYLCASSLGGPGRRTEAFFGQGTRLTVV.

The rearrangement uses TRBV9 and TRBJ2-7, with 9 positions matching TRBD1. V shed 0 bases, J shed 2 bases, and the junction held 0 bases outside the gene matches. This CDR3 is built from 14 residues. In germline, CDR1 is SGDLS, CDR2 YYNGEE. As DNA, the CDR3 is TGTGCCAGCAGCGTAGGACAGGGGGCCTACGAGCAGTACTTC. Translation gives CASSVGQGAYEQYF.

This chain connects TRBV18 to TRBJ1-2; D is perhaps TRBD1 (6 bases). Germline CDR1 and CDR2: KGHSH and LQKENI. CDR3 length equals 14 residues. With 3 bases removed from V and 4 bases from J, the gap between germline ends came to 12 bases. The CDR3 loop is CASSPGDTRYGYTF. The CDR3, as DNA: TGTGCCAGCTCACCCGGGGACACGCGCTATGGCTACACCTTC.

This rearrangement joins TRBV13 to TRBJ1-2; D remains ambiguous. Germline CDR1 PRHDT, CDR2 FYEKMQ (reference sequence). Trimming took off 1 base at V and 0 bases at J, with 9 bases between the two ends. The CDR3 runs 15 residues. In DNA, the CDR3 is TGTGCCAGCAGCTTAGTTTGGGATCCTAACTATGGCTACACCTTC. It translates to CASSLVWDPNYGYTF.

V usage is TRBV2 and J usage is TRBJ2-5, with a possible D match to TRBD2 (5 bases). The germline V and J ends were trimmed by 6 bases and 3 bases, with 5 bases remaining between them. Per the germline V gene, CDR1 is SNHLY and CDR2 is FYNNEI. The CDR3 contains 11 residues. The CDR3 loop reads CASRREETQYF. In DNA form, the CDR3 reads TGTGCCAGCAGGAGGGAAGAGACCCAGTACTTC. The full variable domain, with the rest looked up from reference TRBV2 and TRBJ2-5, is EPEVTQTPSHQVTQMGQEVILRCVPISNHLYFYWYRQILGQKVEFLVSFYNNEISEKSEIFDDQFSVERPDGSNFTLKIRSTKLEDSAMYFCASRREETQYFGPGTRLLVL.

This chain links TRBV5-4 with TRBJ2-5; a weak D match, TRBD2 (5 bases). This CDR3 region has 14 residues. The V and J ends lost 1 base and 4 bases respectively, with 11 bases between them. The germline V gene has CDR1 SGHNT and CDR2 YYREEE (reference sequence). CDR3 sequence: CASSLRVEGETQYF. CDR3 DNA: TGTGCCAGCAGCTTGCGTGTTGAGGGAGAGACCCAGTACTTC.

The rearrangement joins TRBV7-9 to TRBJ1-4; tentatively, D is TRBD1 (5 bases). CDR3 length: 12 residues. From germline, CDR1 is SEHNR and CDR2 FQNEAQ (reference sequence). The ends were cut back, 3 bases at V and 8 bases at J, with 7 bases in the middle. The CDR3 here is CASSFGGEKLFF. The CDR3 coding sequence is TGTGCCAGCAGCTTCGGGGGGGAAAAACTGTTTTTT.